The T cell receptor (beta chain) under discussion was sequenced for a study of cytomegalovirus exposure and HLA in healthy donors. Some clones are missing from TCRdb's copy, which holds only in-frame ones; the method was immunoSEQ multiplex PCR. This sample yields approximately 97,000 clones, of which 93% are seen a single time; around 1.1% belongs to the top ten. The clonotype comes from a woman in her twenties or thirties in good health and CMV-seropositive. The sequencing sample was made of PBMCs.

The CDR3 sequence is CASRGDNQPQHF. The CDR3 DNA is TGTGCCAGCAGAGGGGACAATCAGCCCCAGCATTTT. The V gene is TRBV2, the J gene TRBJ1-5; a weak D match, TRBD1 (5 bases). The CDR3 runs 12 residues. V lost 6 bases to trimming and J lost 3 bases, with 6 bases between them. Germline lookup yields CDR1 SNHLY and CDR2 FYNNEI. Full variable domain (missing parts from reference TRBV2 and TRBJ1-5): EPEVTQTPSHQVTQMGQEVILRCVPISNHLYFYWYRQILGQKVEFLVSFYNNEISEKSEIFDDQFSVERPDGSNFTLKIRSTKLEDSAMYFCASRGDNQPQHFGDGTRLSIL.